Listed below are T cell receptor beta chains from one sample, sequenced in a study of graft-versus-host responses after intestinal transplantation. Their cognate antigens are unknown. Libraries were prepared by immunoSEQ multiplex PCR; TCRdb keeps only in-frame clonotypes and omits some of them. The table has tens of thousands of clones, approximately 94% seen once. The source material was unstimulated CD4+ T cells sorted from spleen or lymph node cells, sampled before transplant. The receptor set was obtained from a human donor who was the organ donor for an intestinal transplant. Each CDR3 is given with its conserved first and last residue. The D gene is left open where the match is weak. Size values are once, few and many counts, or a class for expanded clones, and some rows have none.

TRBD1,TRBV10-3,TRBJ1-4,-,TGTGCCATCAGTGTCGGGACAGGGGGTGAAAAACTGTTTTTT,CAISVGTGGEKLFF
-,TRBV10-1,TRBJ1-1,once,TGCGCCAGCAGTGAGTTCGGTAGAGCCGCTTTCTTT,CASSEFGRAAFF
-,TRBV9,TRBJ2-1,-,TGTGCCAGCAGCCCCGGGTCGGGATACAATGAGCAGTTCTTC,CASSPGSGYNEQFF
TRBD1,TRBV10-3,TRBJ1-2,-,TGTGCCATCAGTGAGCCGGGACAGGGTAGAGATGGCTACACCTTC,CAISEPGQGRDGYTF
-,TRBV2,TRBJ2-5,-,TGTGCCAGCACGAGACAGTCAGAGACCCAGTACTTC,CASTRQSETQYF
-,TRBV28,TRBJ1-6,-,TGTGCCAGCTCATACTCGGACTCACCCCTCCACTTT,CASSYSDSPLHF
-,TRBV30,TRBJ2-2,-,TGTGCCTGGGGCAGGACTACCCGTGGCACCGGGGAGCTGTTTTTT,CAWGRTTRGTGELFF
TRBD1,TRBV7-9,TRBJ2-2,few,TGTGCCAGCGCCCCCCAGGGGGCCGGGGAGCTGTTTTTT,CASAPQGAGELFF
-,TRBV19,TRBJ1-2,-,TGTGCCAGTATGGGGGACCTCTATGGCTACACCTTC,CASMGDLYGYTF
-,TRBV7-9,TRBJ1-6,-,TGTGCCAGCAGCTTAATAGTATCGAATTCACCCCTCCACTTT,CASSLIVSNSPLHF
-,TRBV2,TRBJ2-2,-,TGTGCCAGCAGACCGGGCCGTGAGAACACCGGGGAGCTGTTTTTT,CASRPGRENTGELFF
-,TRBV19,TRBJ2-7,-,TGTGCCTATCCCGACTGGATCTGCGAGCAGTACTTC,CAYPDWICEQYF
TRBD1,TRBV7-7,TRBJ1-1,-,TGTGCTAGCAGCTTAGAAGGGACAGGGGCCACTGAAGCTTTCTTT,CASSLEGTGATEAFF
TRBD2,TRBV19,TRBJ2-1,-,TGTGCCAGTAGTATAAGGACTAGCCGGCTGGGGGATGAGCAGTTCTTC,CASSIRTSRLGDEQFF
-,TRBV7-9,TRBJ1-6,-,TGTGCCAGCAGCTTAGCAGGGTTGGATTCACCCCTCCACTTT,CASSLAGLDSPLHF
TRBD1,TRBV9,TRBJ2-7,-,TGTGCCAGCAGCCTGACCGGGACAGCCGAACCCCACGAGCAGTACTTC,CASSLTGTAEPHEQYF
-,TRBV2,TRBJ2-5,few,TGTGCCGGTCAGGGTCTCCAAGAGACCCAGTACTTC,CAGQGLQETQYF
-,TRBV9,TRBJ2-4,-,TGTGCCAGCAGCGCCGGCGTGGCCCTAGCCAAAAACATTCAGTACTTC,CASSAGVALAKNIQYF
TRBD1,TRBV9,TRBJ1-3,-,TGTGCCAGCAGCCCAAGACAGGGGGCGAGGGTAGGCTCTGGAAACACCATATATTTT,CASSPRQGARVGSGNTIYF
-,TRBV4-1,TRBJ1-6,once,TGCGCCAGCAGCCGAGCGGACAGTGTGCATTCACCCCTCCACTTT,CASSRADSVHSPLHF
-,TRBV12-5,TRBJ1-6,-,TGTGCTAGTGGTTTCGGACAGACATATAATTCACCCCTCCACTTT,CASGFGQTYNSPLHF
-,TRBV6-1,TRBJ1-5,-,TGTGCCAGCAGTGAAGTGGGTAATCAGCCCCAGCATTTT,CASSEVGNQPQHF
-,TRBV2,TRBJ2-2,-,TGTGCCAGCAGGACGGACACTAGGGAGCTGTTTTTT,CASRTDTRELFF
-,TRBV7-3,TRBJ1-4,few,TGTGCCAGCAGCTTAATGGGGCCCTATAATGAAAAACTGTTTTTT,CASSLMGPYNEKLFF
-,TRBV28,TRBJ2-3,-,TGTGCCAGCAGGTCGGTGGGTTTGGGAGATACGCAGTATTTT,CASRSVGLGDTQYF
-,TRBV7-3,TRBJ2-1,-,TGTGCCAGCAGCTTACAGGGGACCTACAATGAGCAGTTCTTC,CASSLQGTYNEQFF
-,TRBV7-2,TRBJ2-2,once,TGTGCCAGCAGCTTAAGGACACAAGGCACCGGGGAGCTGTTTTTT,CASSLRTQGTGELFF
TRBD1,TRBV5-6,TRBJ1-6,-,TGTGCCAGCAGCTTGGGGCAGGGGGCGGGATGGAATTCACCCCCCCACTTT,CASSLGQGAGWNSPPHF
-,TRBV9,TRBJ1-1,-,TGTGCCAGCAGCGTAGAACCGGGACAAAAGAACACTGAAGCTTTCTTT,CASSVEPGQKNTEAFF
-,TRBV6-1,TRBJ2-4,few,TGTGCCAGCACTGACTTGGACTGGATCAAAAACATTCAGTACTTC,CASTDLDWIKNIQYF